The present T cell receptor (beta chain) was sequenced within a study of regulatory T cells in long-lasting Graves disease. V was pared by 3 bases and J by 6 bases, with 9 bases of the junction left unmatched. This CDR3 has 15 amino acids. Researchers made TCR beta libraries by using iRepertoire HTBI primers and running Arm-PCR on CDR3 regions. One entry per CDR3 protein results from TCRdb running MiXCR on the multiplex PCR reads. The data show approximately 470,000 distinct CDR3 sequences, with about 16% seen just once and approximately 12% held by the top ten. Time point described: newly diagnosed GD, antithyroid drugs for less than 3 months. PBMC RNA was the source of the TCR library. The sample was also linked to a second study, of T cells in Graves' hyperthyroidism and ophthalmopathy. According to that study: Reasons for excluding patients were uncontrolled infection, other autoimmune disease, pregnancy or lactation.

The sequence came from a man in his forties with Graves disease. The chain carries TRBV12-3 or TRBV12-4 and TRBJ2-7; 9 nucleotides line up with TRBD1. The source material was peripheral blood mononuclear cells (PBMCs), sampled at new diagnosis, from a patient treated with antithyroid drugs. The CDR3 loop is CASSLTGTGPLEQYF. CDR3 DNA: TGTGCCAGCAGTTTGACCGGGACAGGGCCCCTCGAGCAGTACTTC.